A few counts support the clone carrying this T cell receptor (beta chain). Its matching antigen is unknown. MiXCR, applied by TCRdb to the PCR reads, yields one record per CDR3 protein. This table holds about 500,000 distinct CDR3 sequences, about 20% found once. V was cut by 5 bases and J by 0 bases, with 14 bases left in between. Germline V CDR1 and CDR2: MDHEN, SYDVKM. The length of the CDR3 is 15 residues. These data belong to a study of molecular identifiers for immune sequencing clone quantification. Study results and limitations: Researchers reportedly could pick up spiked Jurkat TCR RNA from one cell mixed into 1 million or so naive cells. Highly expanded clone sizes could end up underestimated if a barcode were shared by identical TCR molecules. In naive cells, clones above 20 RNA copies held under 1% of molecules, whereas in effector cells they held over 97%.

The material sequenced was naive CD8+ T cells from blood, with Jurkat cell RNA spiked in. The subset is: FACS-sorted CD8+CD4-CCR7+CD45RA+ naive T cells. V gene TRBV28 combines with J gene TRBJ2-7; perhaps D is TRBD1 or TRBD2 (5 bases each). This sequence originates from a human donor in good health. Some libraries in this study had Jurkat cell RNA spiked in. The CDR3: CASSPYEGNSYEQYF. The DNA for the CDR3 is TGTGCCAGCAGTCCGTACGAGGGGAACTCCTACGAGCAGTACTTC.